This T cell receptor beta chain was sequenced during a study of shared clonotypes between healthy human individuals. A remark on this clone: Its antigen is currently unknown.

Study-wide findings and caveats: It was the few donors that limited the genetic and exposure-history diversity represented. Shared across several donors were about 4.8% of the naive CD4 clonotypes.

Each sample came from a Caucasian adult donor living in Nashville, Tennessee. Germline V gene data show CDR1 as MNHEY and CDR2 as SMNVEV (reference sequence). This CDR3 has 15 amino acids. The germline V and J ends were trimmed by 3 bases and 4 bases, with 13 bases remaining between them. Sequenced by immunoSEQ multiplex PCR; TCRdb stores in-frame clones only, minus some. There are 2.3 million or so clones in the sample; 90% to 95% occur only once, and 0.39% lies in the top ten. The sample taken for sequencing was naive CD4+ T cells from PBMCs. Stated subset: CD45RA+ positively selected. The TCR was taken from a man aged 18 to 35 in good health. Some clones in this sample may be carry-over from other donors' samples. The J gene is TRBJ1-5, the V gene TRBV27, with D unresolved. CDR3 loop: CASSFIPLSNQPQHF. DNA of the CDR3: TGTGCCAGCAGTTTTATCCCCCTGTCGAATCAGCCCCAGCATTTT.